This T cell receptor beta chain emerged from a study of CD4 T cells in relation to SARS-CoV-2 and coronaviruses. Data came from immunoSEQ multiplex PCR; TCRdb stores just in-frame clones and leaves some out. Seen here are about 26,000 clones, 60% to 80% observed once, and the top ten hold 18%. There are 16 residues in the CDR3. Germline values: CDR1 LNHNV, CDR2 YYDKDF (reference sequence). V shed 4 bases and J 5 bases; nucleotides not matched to a gene: 11. This clone was picked up a small number of times. Its antigen is not identified. The unexposed donors gave CD4+ T cells in about 2011-2019, prior to COVID-19. After about 10 days of culture, CD4+ T cells were isolated.

This sequence was found in a human donor in good health. The V gene is TRBV15, the J gene TRBJ1-2; 9 bases match TRBD1. Sequencing was performed on CD4+ T cells from PBMCs, cultured in vitro. The CDR3 region is CATSKERQGVEYGYTF. Here the CDR3 DNA reads TGTGCCACCAGCAAGGAGAGACAGGGGGTAGAGTATGGCTACACCTTC.